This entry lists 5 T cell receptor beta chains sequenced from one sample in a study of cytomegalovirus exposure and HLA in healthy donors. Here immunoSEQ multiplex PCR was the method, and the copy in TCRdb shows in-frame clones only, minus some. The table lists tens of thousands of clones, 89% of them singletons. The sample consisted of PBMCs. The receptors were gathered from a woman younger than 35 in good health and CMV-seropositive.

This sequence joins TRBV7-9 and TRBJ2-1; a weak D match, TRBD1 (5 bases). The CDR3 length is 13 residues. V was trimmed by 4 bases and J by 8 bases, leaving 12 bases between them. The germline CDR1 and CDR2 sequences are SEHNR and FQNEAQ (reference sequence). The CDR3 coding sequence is TGTGCCAGCAGCTCCCCAGGGTCCGATGAGCAGTTCTTC. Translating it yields CASSSPGSDEQFF.

This CDR3 reads CASSLHDRVHSYEQYF. CDR3 nucleotide sequence: TGTGCCAGCAGCTTACACGACAGGGTACACTCCTACGAGCAGTACTTC. The gene calls are TRBV7-3 and TRBJ2-7, with 7 bases that match TRBD1. Germline assignment: CDR1 SGHTA and CDR2 FQGTGA. V lost 2 bases to trimming and J lost 0 bases; unmatched junction nucleotides: 7. This CDR3 is 16 amino acids long.

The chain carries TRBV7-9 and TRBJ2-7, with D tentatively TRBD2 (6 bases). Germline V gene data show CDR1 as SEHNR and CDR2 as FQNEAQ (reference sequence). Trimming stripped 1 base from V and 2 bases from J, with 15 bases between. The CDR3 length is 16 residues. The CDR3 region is CASSLETEGTPYEQYF. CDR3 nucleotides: TGTGCCAGCAGCTTAGAGACGGAGGGGACCCCCTACGAGCAGTACTTC.

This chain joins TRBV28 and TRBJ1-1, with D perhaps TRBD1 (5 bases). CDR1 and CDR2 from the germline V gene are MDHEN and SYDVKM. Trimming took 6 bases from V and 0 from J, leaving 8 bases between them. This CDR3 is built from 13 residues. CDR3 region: CASRGGMNTEAFF. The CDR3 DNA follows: TGTGCCAGCAGGGGGGGGATGAACACTGAAGCTTTCTTT.

The CDR3 region has the DNA TGTGCCAGCAGTGCCGGGACTAGCGGGGGGGCGGGCATTCAGTACTTC. Protein: CASSAGTSGGAGIQYF. The chain links TRBV2 to TRBJ2-4; TRBD2 matches 16 bases. J gave up 9 bases and V 4 bases, and 6 bases lay outside the gene matches. The CDR3 spans 16 residues. Germline CDR1 reads SNHLY; CDR2 reads FYNNEI.